The 20 T cell receptor beta chains given below trace back to one sample, sequenced in a study of regulatory T cells in long-lasting Graves disease. Time point of the sample: newly diagnosed GD, antithyroid drugs for less than 3 months. Extracted RNA from PBMCs served as the source of the TCR library. Relying on iRepertoire HTBI primers and Arm-PCR of CDR3 regions, the team built TCR beta libraries. MiXCR was run by TCRdb on the multiplex PCR reads, yielding one entry per CDR3 protein. Here the sample spans around 420,000 distinct CDR3 sequences, around 16% being singletons. The sample here was peripheral blood mononuclear cells (PBMCs), taken at new diagnosis, from a patient treated with antithyroid drugs. These receptors originate from a female donor with Graves disease.

The V call is TRBV5-4, the J call TRBJ2-1, with D uncertain. Trimming removed 2 bases from V and 4 bases from J, with 10 bases in between. In germline, CDR1 is SGHNT, CDR2 YYREEE (reference sequence). CDR3 length equals 14 residues. The CDR3 loop reads CASSFEQTYNEQFF. The CDR3 nucleotides are TGTGCCAGCAGCTTCGAACAGACATACAATGAGCAGTTCTTC.

This clonotype was observed at least ten times. The V call is TRBV13, the J call TRBJ2-2; 8 nucleotides align to TRBD2. The CDR3 is made up of 15 amino acids. The ends lost 4 bases at V and 1 base at J; junction bases unmatched: 2. CDR1 and CDR2 from the germline V gene are PRHDT and FYEKMQ (reference sequence). CDR3 in amino acids: CASSSSGGNTGELFF. The CDR3 nucleotides are TGTGCCAGCAGCTCCAGCGGGGGGAACACCGGGGAGCTGTTTTTT.

The gene calls are TRBV7-2 and TRBJ1-5, with D possibly being TRBD1 (5 bases). This CDR3 is built from 14 residues. Germline CDR1 and CDR2: SGHTA and FQGNSA. Trimming stripped 3 bases from V and 5 bases from J, with 11 bases between. The CDR3 loop is CASSFGGGDQPQHF. For the CDR3, the DNA is TGTGCCAGCAGCTTCGGGGGGGGGGATCAGCCCCAGCATTTT.

The CDR3 nucleotides are TGCAGTGCTAGAGATGTCCCCCCGGAACGGGAAATCAAAAACATTCAGTACTTC. Its translation is CSARDVPPEREIKNIQYF. V usage is TRBV20-1 and J usage is TRBJ2-4; TRBD2 is a possible D gene (5 bases). The V and J ends lost 0 bases and 3 bases respectively, with 21 bases between them. Germline V gene lookup returns CDR1 DFQATT and CDR2 SNEGSKA (reference sequence). This CDR3 spans 18 amino acids.

Many counts were recorded for this clonotype. This chain links TRBV5-1 with TRBJ1-2; unclear D gene. This CDR3 is built from 14 residues. Per the germline V gene, CDR1 is SGHRS and CDR2 is YFSETQ. V was shortened by 1 base and J by 1 base, with 8 bases between the two germline ends. The chain's CDR3 is CASSLNRYNYGYTF. The CDR3, as DNA: TGCGCCAGCAGCTTGAACAGATATAACTATGGCTACACCTTC.

This clonotype was counted at least ten times. The chain recombines TRBV9 with TRBJ1-5; D ambiguous. Trimming cost V 1 base and J 5 bases, with 13 bases left between them. Germline loops: CDR1 SGDLS, CDR2 YYNGEE. The CDR3 consists of 15 residues. DNA for the CDR3: TGTGCCAGCAGCGTATCGCCTAACCCGGATCAGCCCCAGCATTTT. It specifies CASSVSPNPDQPQHF.

This clonotype has ten or more counts. The gene calls are TRBV7-3 and TRBJ2-2; the match to TRBD1 covers 7 bases. The CDR3 has 17 amino acids. Germline trimming cut 5 bases from V and 2 bases from J; bases unmatched to any gene: 11. Germline V gene sequence: CDR1 SGHTA, CDR2 FQGTGA. CDR3 sequence (DNA): TGTGCCAGCAGCCCGGATCGGGACAGCGGAAACACCGGGGAGCTGTTTTTT. It encodes CASSPDRDSGNTGELFF.

In its sample, this clonotype was seen many times. At one boundary the junction diverges from the germline segment, which might be a read error. This chain uses TRBV10-2 with TRBJ2-5; tentatively, D is TRBD2 (6 bases). The CDR3 length is 14 residues. Germline values: CDR1 WSHSY, CDR2 SAAADI. In DNA, the CDR3 is TGTGCCAGCAGCGAAAGCGGGTACCAAGAGACCCAGTACTTC. Its translation: CASSESGYQETQYF.

V gene TRBV4-3 combines with J gene TRBJ1-4; D is uncertain. The CDR3 totals 16 residues. Trimming removed 1 base at V and 8 bases at J, with 17 bases between. In germline, CDR1 is LGHNA, CDR2 YSLEER. This CDR3 is CASSQVWGSFSEKLFF. DNA of the CDR3: TGCGCCAGCAGCCAAGTTTGGGGATCTTTCTCGGAAAAACTGTTTTTT.

This chain links TRBV5-1 with TRBJ1-1, with 8 nucleotides matching TRBD1. The germline CDR1 and CDR2 sequences are SGHRS and YFSETQ. There are 17 residues in the CDR3. The junction had 14 bases not matched to a gene; V was cut back by 5 bases and J by 2 bases. The CDR3 reads CASRTGGKTGLNTEAFF. The CDR3 DNA sequence: TGCGCCAGCAGAACAGGGGGAAAGACCGGACTAAACACTGAAGCTTTCTTT.

The chain joins TRBV6-2 or TRBV6-3 to TRBJ1-1; D remains ambiguous. Trimming cost V 5 bases and J 4 bases, with 14 bases left between them. The CDR3 runs 14 residues. The germline CDR1 and CDR2 sequences are MNHEY and SVGEGT. This CDR3 reads CASSDTRGATEAFF. DNA of the CDR3: TGTGCCAGCAGTGATACACGGGGAGCCACTGAAGCTTTCTTT.

At least ten counts were recorded for this clonotype. The rearrangement links TRBV2 to TRBJ1-5; D remains ambiguous. Germline values: CDR1 SNHLY, CDR2 FYNNEI. This CDR3 has 13 amino acids. Trimming shortened V by 4 bases and J by 2 bases, and 6 bases separated the two germline ends. The CDR3 bases are TGTGCCAGCAGTGGGGCAGGCAATCAGCCCCAGCATTTT. It yields the protein CASSGAGNQPQHF.

This clonotype was seen at least ten times. This CDR3 reads CSARIVSYNEQFF. The CDR3, as DNA: TGCAGTGCTAGAATAGTGTCATACAATGAGCAGTTCTTC. This chain links TRBV20-1 with TRBJ2-1; no clear D. The CDR3 covers 13 residues. Trimming took 2 bases from V and 4 from J, leaving 9 bases between them. CDR1 and CDR2 from the germline V gene are DFQATT and SNEGSKA (reference sequence).

This clonotype was seen at least ten times. The CDR3: CASSEGGTSYYEQYF. The DNA of the CDR3 is TGTGCCAGCAGTGAAGGTGGGACTAGCTACTACGAGCAGTACTTC. J is TRBJ2-7 and V is TRBV2; TRBD2 matches at 9 bases. The CDR3 consists of 15 residues. Germline V lookup: CDR1 SNHLY, CDR2 FYNNEI. J was trimmed by 3 bases and V by 1 base; bases with no gene match: 4.

This clonotype was picked up many times. The chain couples TRBV13 to TRBJ1-1; D remains ambiguous. The CDR3 consists of 13 residues. Germline CDR1 is PRHDT and CDR2 is FYEKMQ (reference sequence). Between the trimmed V and J ends, which lost 5 bases and 7 bases, there was a span of 14 bases. CDR3: CASSHDDGYEAFF. The CDR3 nucleotides read TGTGCCAGCAGCCATGACGACGGATATGAAGCTTTCTTT.

In its sample, this clonotype was seen many times. The chain links TRBV27 to TRBJ2-1, with a possible D match to TRBD1 (6 bases). The CDR3 spans 15 residues. Germline assignment: CDR1 MNHEY and CDR2 SMNVEV (reference sequence). Trimming took 5 bases from V and 5 from J, leaving 16 bases between them. In DNA form, the CDR3 reads TGTGCCAGCAGTCCGGACAGACCGACGGACAATGAGCAGTTCTTC. As protein: CASSPDRPTDNEQFF.

There are many counts of this clonotype. The chain couples TRBV2 to TRBJ1-2, with 9 bases fitting TRBD1. After removal of 5 bases from V and 8 bases from J, the junction contained 9 bases not matched to a gene. The germline gives CDR1 SNHLY, CDR2 FYNNEI. There are 14 residues in the CDR3. The CDR3 loop is CASSLATGGYGYTF. For the CDR3, the DNA is TGTGCCAGCAGTCTTGCTACAGGGGGCTACGGCTACACCTTC.

This clonotype came up many times. The V gene is TRBV5-1, the J gene TRBJ2-5; D is tentatively TRBD1 or TRBD2 (7 bases each). The V end was cut by 0 bases, the J end by 5 bases, with 20 bases between. The CDR3 covers 17 residues. In germline, CDR1 is SGHRS, CDR2 YFSETQ. The CDR3 region has the DNA TGCGCCAGCAGCTTGGCGTCGGGCACAGGGGAGGGGGAGACCCAGTACTTC. This sequence encodes CASSLASGTGEGETQYF.

The sample holds many counts of this clonotype. CDR3 sequence (DNA): TGTGCCAGCGGGTGGAGCGGGAGCGCAGATACGCAGTATTTT. Encoded protein: CASGWSGSADTQYF. The J gene is TRBJ2-3, the V gene TRBV5-4; 8 nucleotides agree with TRBD2. After removal of 7 bases from V and 4 bases from J, the junction contained 8 bases not matched to a gene. CDR3 length: 14 residues. Germline V lookup: CDR1 SGHNT, CDR2 YYREEE (reference sequence).

This clonotype was recorded many times. The V and J genes are TRBV28 and TRBJ2-1; D possibly uses TRBD1 or TRBD2 (5 bases each). V was shortened by 5 bases and J by 0 bases, with 17 bases between the two germline ends. The V gene's germline CDR1 is MDHEN and CDR2 SYDVKM. The length of the CDR3 is 17 residues. The CDR3 coding sequence is TGTGCCAGCAGTGGCACGGGGTGGGGGAGCTCCTACAATGAGCAGTTCTTC. Amino acids: CASSGTGWGSSYNEQFF.